This T cell receptor (beta chain) came from a study of response to subunit inactivated influenza vaccine. TCRdb independently ran MiXCR on the RT-PCR reads; one entry per CDR3 protein. The sample has hundreds of thousands of distinct CDR3 sequences, around 13% seen once; the top ten hold 5.5% to 8%. A few counts support this clonotype. The germline gives CDR1 DFQATT, CDR2 SNEGSKA (reference sequence). This CDR3 region has 13 residues. Trimming took 4 bases from V and 4 from J; bases not matched to a gene: 4. The rearrangement joins TRBV20-1 to TRBJ2-7; TRBD1 matches at 10 bases. This sequence originates from a man between 45 and 60 years old who received an inactivated influenza vaccine. The source material was PBMCs from blood, sampled less than 15 days before vaccination. The CDR3 sequence is CSAIGDRGYEQYF. In DNA, the CDR3 is TGCAGTGCTATAGGGGACAGGGGTTACGAGCAGTACTTC.